This TCR beta chain was found in a study of response to subunit inactivated influenza vaccine (dated by TCRdb to the late 2010s). About the study as a whole: Deep quantitative profiling of the T cell receptor repertoire was used in the study to follow responses to a trivalent subunit inactivated influenza vaccine.

Overall study outcomes, separate from this receptor: The authors suggested that each seasonal influenza vaccination may recruit only a limited number of new T cells.

Library generation was performed with RT-PCR. This sample was sequenced with an Illumina HiSeq 2500. The raw public data were reprocessed by TCRdb itself: fastp quality trimming at Q25, MiXCR clonotype calling, in-frame beta chains only. Each record represents a unique CDR3 protein, reported with the most common genes and DNA among its rows. The sample includes over 650,000 distinct CDR3 sequences, with less than 20% observed a single time. The ten largest clonotypes hold approximately 10% of the sample. Cut back by 2 bases and 5 bases, the V and J ends lie 18 bases apart. CDR3 length: 15 amino acids, cysteine to phenylalanine. Kept here is only the CDR3 DNA, which spans 45 bases and is read in frame from base 1. Sequences DFQATT (CDR1) and SNEGSKA (CDR2) are obtained from the germline V gene (reference sequence). In this sample, this clonotype turned up a few times. There is no known antigen for this receptor. There are no base qualities to consult, and no much larger clone falls within one base.

Sequenced material: PBMCs from blood, taken more than 4 days after vaccination. The V gene is TRBV20-1 and the J gene is TRBJ2-5; TRBD1 is a possible D gene, resting on 5 matching bases. The source of this sequence is a man aged 45 to 65 who received an inactivated influenza vaccine. Donor details come from another sample of the same person, matched by shared clones. The CDR3 here reads CSARWAGKGWETQYF. In nucleotide form, the sequence is TGCAGTGCTAGATGGGCAGGGAAGGGCTGGGAGACCCAGTACTTC.